This TCR beta chain was retrieved from a study of T-cell reconstitution after alpha-beta-depleted transplantation in children. The length of the CDR3 is 14 residues. The junction had 7 bases not matched to a gene; V was cut back by 4 bases and J by 7 bases. Germline V gene data show CDR1 as SGHNT and CDR2 as YYREEE (reference sequence). Construction of the TCRbeta library involved unique molecular identifiers. TCRdb analysed the PCR reads with MiXCR anew, one entry per CDR3 protein. The sample has hundreds of thousands of distinct CDR3 sequences, approximately 13% seen once. This clonotype was found a few times.

The rearrangement joins TRBV5-4 to TRBJ2-3; 9 positions agree with TRBD1. This material consisted of PBMCs from the stem cell graft donor, taken from the stem cell graft. This receptor was obtained from a human donor who donated a stem cell graft to a child with combined immunodeficiency. CDR3 in DNA: TGTGCCAGCAGCCCACAGGGGGCGGGAAATACGCAGTATTTT. Its protein product is CASSPQGAGNTQYF.